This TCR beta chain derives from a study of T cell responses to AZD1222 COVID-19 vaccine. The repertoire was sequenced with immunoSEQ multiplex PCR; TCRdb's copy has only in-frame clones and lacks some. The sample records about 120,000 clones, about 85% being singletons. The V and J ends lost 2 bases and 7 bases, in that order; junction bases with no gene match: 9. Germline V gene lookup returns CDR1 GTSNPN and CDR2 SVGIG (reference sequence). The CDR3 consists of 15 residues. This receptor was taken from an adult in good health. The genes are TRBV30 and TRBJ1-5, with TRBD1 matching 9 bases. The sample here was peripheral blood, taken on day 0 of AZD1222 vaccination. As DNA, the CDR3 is TGTGCCTGGAGTTCGGGACAGGGTCAAGGGCAGCCCCAGCATTTT. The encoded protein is CAWSSGQGQGQPQHF.